These 5 T cell receptor beta chains came from one sample sequenced in a study of T cell repertoires in cytomegalovirus infection. Each CDR3 protein is one row after TCRdb ran MiXCR on the reads. The sample consists of approximately 490,000 distinct CDR3 sequences, approximately 10% of them appearing once. Sequenced: PBMCs. The receptors originated from a human donor in good health (CMV status not recorded). Some clones in this sample may be carry-over from other donors' samples.

This chain connects TRBV24-1 to TRBJ2-7; TRBD1 matches 10 bases. This CDR3 spans 16 amino acids. Germline V gene lookup returns CDR1 KGHDR and CDR2 SFDVKD. The J segment lost 0 bases and the V segment lost 3 bases, leaving 4 bases of the junction unmatched. The CDR3 DNA reads as TGTGCCACCAGTGATGCGGGACAGGGGCACTCCTACGAGCAGTACTTC. It is translated as CATSDAGQGHSYEQYF.

This clonotype was counted ten times or more. The chain links TRBV15 to TRBJ2-4, with 7 bases matching TRBD2. Germline trimming cut 0 bases from V and 2 bases from J; bases unmatched to any gene: 13. The CDR3 has 19 residues. Germline V gene sequence: CDR1 LNHNV, CDR2 YYDKDF (reference sequence). DNA of the CDR3: TGTGCCACCAGCAGAGATGGTCGGAGCGGCGGGAGAACCAAAAACATTCAGTACTTC. It yields the protein CATSRDGRSGGRTKNIQYF. Full variable domain (missing parts from reference TRBV15 and TRBJ2-4): DAMVIQNPRYQVTQFGKPVTLSCSQTLNHNVMYWYQQKSSQAPKLLFHYYDKDFNNEADTPDNFQSRRPNTSFCFLDIRSPGLGDTAMYLCATSRDGRSGGRTKNIQYFGAGTRLSVL.

This clonotype has more than one count but fewer than ten. This rearrangement joins TRBV27 to TRBJ2-5; maybe TRBD2 (6 bases). Trimming pared 6 bases from V and 9 bases from J, leaving 20 bases between. CDR1 is MNHEY and CDR2 is SMNVEV in the germline V gene (reference sequence). This CDR3 region has 14 residues. This chain's CDR3 is CASRGRSGSDAQYF. Here the CDR3 DNA reads TGTGCCAGCAGGGGACGATCCGGGAGTGATGCCCAGTACTTC.

On this clonotype: This clone may be a read error of a much larger clone one base away. This chain uses TRBV7-8 with TRBJ2-7, with TRBD1 matching over 7 bases. This CDR3 is built from 14 residues. Germline V gives CDR1 SGHVS, CDR2 FQNEAQ. The V gene end was trimmed by 2 bases and the J gene end by 5 bases; junction bases not matched to a gene: 6. DNA for the CDR3: TGTGCCAGCAGCTTACTGGGGACAGCGAACGAGCAGTACTTC. Protein: CASSLLGTANEQYF.

The V call is TRBV20-1, the J call TRBJ1-1; D ambiguous. The CDR3 is 15 residues long. The V gene lost 6 bases and the J gene lost 0 bases, with 17 bases spanning the gap. CDR1 is DFQATT, CDR2 SNEGSKA, per germline (reference sequence). CDR3 sequence reads: CSARLEVRLNTEAFF. CDR3 in DNA: TGCAGTGCCCGACTCGAGGTAAGGCTGAACACTGAAGCTTTCTTT.